This TCR beta chain was found in a study of cytomegalovirus exposure and HLA in healthy donors. The PCR used 60 Vbeta and 13 Jbeta primers. The data were produced by immunoSEQ multiplex PCR, yet TCRdb's version contains in-frame clones alone and is incomplete. Counted here are about 190,000 clones, almost 75% occurring once; the ten biggest clones make up approximately 2.8%. The CDR3 extends over 14 amino acids. CDR1 is LNHDA, CDR2 SQIVND, per germline (reference sequence). V lost 1 base, J lost 3 bases, and 10 bases lay in between. Sequenced sample: PBMCs. This receptor was taken from a woman aged 25 to 39 in good health and CMV-seropositive. V usage is TRBV19 and J usage is TRBJ2-7; D remains unclear. The CDR3 here is CASSIGRGSYEQYF. Here the CDR3 DNA reads TGTGCCAGTAGTATAGGGAGAGGCAGCTACGAGCAGTACTTC.